This TCR beta chain was obtained from a study of cytomegalovirus exposure and HLA in healthy donors (TCRdb year 2017). Study-level background: According to an earlier analysis of 587 of the donors, 150 million to 200 million T cells yielded 90 million to 140 million unique TCR beta sequences and approximately 300 Gb of sequence data. Both class I and class II loci were covered by HLA typing, at four-digit resolution. In a later analysis, previously published TCR beta repertoires from some 640 donors were re-analyzed and high-resolution HLA genotyping was added so that TCR occurrence patterns could be studied. Across about 380 genotyped donors of the cohort, an average of about 240,000 unique TCR beta nucleotide sequences per donor were sequenced, and approximately 17% of those sequences were non-productive. The study aimed to test whether signatures of past pathogen exposure could be identified by cataloging public T cell receptors. Donor age, sex, ethnicity and CMV serostatus were compiled alongside the repertoire data. About 310 gigabases of sequencing data and approximately 85 million unique TCR sequences were included in an early release covering around 650 HLA-typed donors. Of the roughly 430 genotyped donors, 81% fell in the genetic ancestry cluster associated with self-reported Caucasian donors. In addition to the first cohort of approximately 670 subjects, a separate validation cohort of 130 or so different subjects was used. Rather than drawing on any new phenotypic data, the later analysis identified candidate immune exposures from TCR beta sequences and the way those sequences occurred across donors. To predict cytomegalovirus infection status, the study combined high-throughput TCR immunosequencing, statistical association of individual TCRs with disease status, and machine learning. An earlier analysis of around 580 of the donors used high-throughput TCR beta sequencing to judge whether each TCR beta V gene segment behaved as functional or pseudogenic. Every discovery cohort repertoire had been produced on one sequencing platform. The number of donors typed differed by locus, with about 629-640 for A, B, C, DRB1 and DQB1, 522 for DQA1, 606 for DPA1, and around 450 for DPB1. About 5 DR-DQ haplotypes were handled as single units for association and clustering, since linkage in the cohort was strong. Using immunosequencing, the study profiled T cell repertoires from some 670 subjects and related those repertoires to cytomegalovirus serostatus. In a later genetic analysis, genome-wide SNP genotypes for about 55% of the roughly 670 donors were used, and that subset was treated as a discovery cohort. The investigation overall reported the following: About 15 rarely observed V segments, including chromosome 9 orphons, were excluded from the earlier analysis of several hundred of the donors because counts were too low. The cohort was sequenced for TCR beta chains only, and without alpha or paired-chain data the features that could be detected were limited. For the cohort, immune exposure information was limited to CMV serostatus. According to the authors, the approach could potentially be generalized to other disease states and immunological phenotypes. Because HLA typing was unavailable for some donors at each locus, only the typed subset was used in association tests. Specific HLA alleles were associated with about 17,000 TCR beta sequences at a false discovery rate of 0.05 in a later analysis. Roughly uniform sequencing depth across donors was assumed in presence/absence analyses, although this assumption may not hold. In a later analysis, HLA-associated TCR beta chains showed more clonal expansion and lower generation probabilities than non-associated chains that were equally common. Several of the top co-occurrence clusters appeared to be linked to parvovirus B19, influenza, CMV and Epstein-Barr virus, according to a later analysis. A few of the identified cytomegalovirus-associated TCR beta chains were confirmed in vitro to be specific for cytomegalovirus antigens. The study listed approximately 160 TCR beta chains as associated with cytomegalovirus. Correlated functional status among segregating V segments might be attributable to linkage disequilibrium, but an unknown experimental factor could not be ruled out. In an earlier analysis of some 500 of the donors, most TCR beta V segments appeared in productive rearrangements about 87% or about 30% of the time, broadly matching IMGT annotations. Strong co-occurrence of HLA alleles, especially DR and DQ, made assigning TCR associations to individual alleles difficult. In a later genetic analysis, fewer N-insertions in productive TCRs were reported among donors in an Asian-associated ancestry cluster than the roughly 700-donor mean. According to a later analysis, most CMV-associated TCR beta chains appeared to be HLA-restricted, and the HLA associations seemed to be driven largely by CMV exposure. Most TCR sequences were seen in very few donors, while some public TCRs were found in many individuals. The sequencing pipeline was judged likely to have produced a cluster of highly shared sequence variants as a technical artifact. A later analysis found that TCR association rates varied across HLA loci, with DRB1 alleles showing the most associated TCRs and HLA-C alleles the fewest. A further reported finding was that TCR beta sequences accurately predicted the HLA-A and HLA-B alleles for most subjects in the first cohort. Cytomegalovirus status was reported to be diagnosed by the classifier with high specificity and sensitivity in both the original and validation cohorts. A later genetic analysis associated a missense DCLRE1C variant with V-gene and J-gene trimming of TCR beta chains, and an independent cohort replicated the association.

The cohort was made up of around 720 healthy bone marrow donors. At the time of sampling, every cohort member was nominally healthy, though immune exposures that went unrecorded were likely present. The donor was CMV seronegative and was included in the group of about 350 seronegative cohort members. Every donor gave a peripheral blood sample, and the peripheral blood mononuclear cells from that sample were used for TCR beta sequencing. The Qiagen DNeasy Blood Extraction Kit was used to extract genomic DNA from the blood cell samples. In this sample, this clone turned up a few times. This clone's antigen is unknown. Per-base qualities were not stored, and no clone one base away is much larger. Preparation of the library involved the immunoSEQ multiplex PCR assay. For the multiplex PCR, a mixture combining 60 forward primers for TCR Vbeta segments and 13 reverse primers for TCR Jbeta segments was used. The CDR3 region of rearranged TCR beta genes was amplified from genomic DNA by a multiplex PCR assay. On the Illumina HiSeq System, the amplified TCR beta libraries were sequenced as 87-base-pair reads. In the authors' own workflow: A later analysis tallied tens of millions of unique TCR beta chains across the 600 to 700 repertoires, and roughly 11 million of those chains were shared by two or more donors. A nearest-neighbor algorithm error-corrected the raw reads and collapsed the reads into unique sequences, merging closely related sequences to remove PCR and sequencing errors. To assign V, D and J gene segments, CDR3 sequences were aligned to IMGT reference sequences. For a sequence to be retained, at least a six-nucleotide match to both a V gene segment and a J gene segment was required. A rearrangement was called productive if the CDR3 had no stop codons and remained in frame with V and J, and every other rearrangement was called non-productive. Following IMGT convention, CDR3 was defined as the stretch from the second conserved V-encoded cysteine to the conserved J-encoded phenylalanine. The earlier analysis of about 530 of the donors excluded any sequence lacking an unambiguous match to a single V gene segment. An earlier analysis of around 600 of the donors classified V segments as functional when productive rearrangements were above 56.7% and as segregating when the standard deviation between donors was above 5%. To diagnose cytomegalovirus status from the catalog of TCR beta chain sequences, a statistical classification framework was built. In a later analysis, TCR nucleotide sequences were compared against IMGT/GENE-DB human TR gene sequences so that V and J genes could be assigned. A later analysis assigned CDR3 sequences and most-parsimonious VDJ recombination scenarios with the TCRdist pipeline. A later analysis defined each TCR beta chain by its CDR3 amino acid sequence plus V-gene family, and excluded reads lacking a unique V-gene family. In a later analysis, fewer than 650 highly shared, low-generation-probability nucleotide sequences were removed to address suspected cross-contamination and a sequencing artifact. For each public chain, a later analysis derived a clonal expansion index from normalized ranks of inferred template counts within each repertoire. In a later analysis, generation probabilities were computed with a VDJ recombination model fitted to out-of-frame rearrangements, and the resulting probabilities were checked against IGoR. In a later analysis, TCR-TCR, TCR-HLA and TCR-CMV co-occurrence was scored with hypergeometric tests, and a repertoire-size bias correction was applied to TCR pairs. In a later analysis, false discovery rates were estimated by permuting HLA or CMV assignments 20 times. In a later analysis, co-occurring TCRs were grouped using DBSCAN, with TCRdist sequence similarity added in when clustering inside HLA-allele-positive subsets. Co-occurrence clustering excluded repertoires with fewer than 30,000 or more than 120,000 public chains, plus five with anomalous nucleotide sharing. The source is immuneACCESS, and TCRdb retained only in-frame sequences with V and J called. Part of the clones is not carried over; for the studies checked, unresolved V genes explain less than half of this, and the remainder is unexplained. D and trimming come from the DNA, and the V and J calls and clone size come from that table. This sample is represented by 200,000 to 250,000 clones; 76% of them were singletons. The top ten hold roughly 0.6% of the sample.

Sequencing input: PBMCs. This receptor was obtained from a man aged 18-30 years in good health and CMV-seronegative.

In nucleotides, the sequence is TGCGCCAGCAGCCAGGGGACTAGCGGGGTGACAGATACGCAGTATTTT. It is translated as CASSQGTSGVTDTQYF. The chain is encoded by TRBV4-1 joined to TRBJ2-3; 13 junctional bases match TRBD2. CDR1 is given as MGHRA and CDR2 as YSYEKL, both from the germline V gene. From cysteine to phenylalanine, the CDR3 is 16 amino acids long. Solely the CDR3 DNA is kept, with 48 bases framed from the first base. Trimmed from V: 3 bases; trimmed from J: 3 bases; junction bases lacking a gene match: 3.